A selection of T cell receptor beta chains follows, all from one sample in a study of cytomegalovirus exposure and HLA in healthy donors. Repertoires were generated with immunoSEQ multiplex PCR, while TCRdb's copy carries only in-frame clones and drops some. This table holds tens of thousands of clones, 78% found once. Material: PBMCs. The receptors derive from a male donor in good health and CMV-seropositive. The CDR3 runs from the conserved cysteine through the conserved F or W. The D gene is left open where the match is weak. Expanded clones are given a class, and other clones once, few, many or no size at all.

cdr3_length j_call v_call clone_size d_call cdr3_aa cdr3_nt
13 TRBJ2-3 TRBV6-4 NA NA CASGLDRTTTQYF TGTGCCAGCGGTTTAGACAGGACAACGACGCAGTATTTT
14 TRBJ2-7 TRBV7-2 NA NA CASSLAPNSYEQYF TGTGCCAGCAGCTTAGCCCCCAACTCCTACGAGCAGTACTTC
14 TRBJ2-5 TRBV2 NA NA CASSVSHSGTPQYF TGTGCCAGCAGTGTAAGCCATAGCGGCACGCCCCAGTACTTC
16 TRBJ2-7 TRBV6-5 NA NA CASSYSLAGGTYEQYF TGTGCCAGCAGTTACTCCCTAGCCGGAGGCACCTACGAGCAGTACTTC
15 TRBJ1-4 TRBV28 NA NA CASSLGGPGNEKLFF TGTGCCAGCAGTTTGGGGGGGCCAGGAAATGAAAAACTGTTTTTT
12 TRBJ1-6 TRBV7-9 NA NA CASSLRNSPLHF TGTGCCAGCAGCTTACGTAATTCACCCCTCCACTTT
13 TRBJ1-2 TRBV11-2 NA TRBD1 CASSSRTGGGYTF TGTGCCAGCAGCTCCCGGACAGGGGGTGGCTACACCTTC
14 TRBJ1-3 TRBV5-1 NA TRBD1 CASSFSGGENTIYF TGCGCCAGCAGCTTCTCAGGGGGCGAGAACACCATATATTTT
15 TRBJ2-1 TRBV6-4 few NA CASSDSSGSYNEQFF TGTGCCAGCAGTGACTCTAGCGGCTCCTACAATGAGCAGTTCTTC
14 TRBJ1-5 TRBV7-9 NA NA CSSGVQGVNQPQHF TGTTCCAGCGGAGTACAGGGAGTCAATCAGCCCCAGCATTTT
16 TRBJ2-1 TRBV4-1 NA TRBD2 CASSLFTSGEGVEQFF TGCGCCAGCAGCCTCTTTACTAGCGGGGAAGGAGTTGAGCAGTTCTTC
17 TRBJ2-7 TRBV15 NA NA CATSRAHLAGTSYEQYF TGTGCCACCAGCAGAGCCCACCTGGCGGGTACTTCCTACGAGCAGTACTTC
15 TRBJ1-1 TRBV5-6 NA TRBD1 CASSLAARGPTEAFF TGTGCCAGCAGCTTGGCCGCCAGGGGGCCCACTGAAGCTTTCTTT
15 TRBJ2-7 TRBV10-3 NA TRBD2 CAISERGLAVYEQYF TGTGCCATCAGTGAGAGGGGACTAGCTGTCTACGAGCAGTACTTC
14 TRBJ1-1 TRBV5-6 few NA CASSFYQGYTEAFF TGTGCCAGCAGCTTTTATCAGGGGTACACTGAAGCTTTCTTT
17 TRBJ1-3 TRBV7-2 NA NA CASSQNRQRVARNTIYF TGTGCCAGCAGCCAGAATAGACAGAGAGTGGCCAGAAACACCATATATTTT
14 TRBJ2-3 TRBV30 NA NA CAWSYDSTRDTQYF TGTGCCTGGAGCTACGACAGTACCCGTGATACGCAGTATTTT
14 TRBJ2-3 TRBV2 NA NA CAIQGYARTDTQYF TGTGCCATCCAGGGGTACGCTCGCACAGATACGCAGTATTTT
16 TRBJ2-5 TRBV28 NA TRBD2 CASSGGGTSGQETQYF TGTGCCAGCAGCGGGGGCGGGACTAGCGGCCAAGAGACCCAGTACTTC
17 TRBJ2-3 TRBV25-1 NA NA CASSGDFATSRTDTQYF TGTGCCAGCAGTGGGGACTTTGCTACATCTCGCACAGATACGCAGTATTTT
15 TRBJ2-5 TRBV5-5 NA NA CASSRPGTDQETQYF TGTGCCAGCTCCCGACCAGGCACAGACCAAGAGACCCAGTACTTC
13 TRBJ1-6 TRBV27 NA NA CASRPQGSSPLHF TGTGCCAGCAGGCCTCAGGGGAGCTCACCCCTCCACTTT
15 TRBJ2-7 TRBV19 NA NA CASSIGGGNTYEQYF TGTGCCAGTAGTATAGGAGGGGGAAATACCTACGAGCAGTACTTC
17 TRBJ1-1 TRBV27 NA NA CASSLSPWGGSDTEAFF TGTGCCAGCAGTTTAAGCCCCTGGGGGGGCAGTGACACTGAAGCTTTCTTT
15 TRBJ2-3 TRBV4-2 NA NA CASSLGALGTDTQYF TGTGCCAGCAGCCTAGGGGCGTTGGGCACAGATACGCAGTATTTT